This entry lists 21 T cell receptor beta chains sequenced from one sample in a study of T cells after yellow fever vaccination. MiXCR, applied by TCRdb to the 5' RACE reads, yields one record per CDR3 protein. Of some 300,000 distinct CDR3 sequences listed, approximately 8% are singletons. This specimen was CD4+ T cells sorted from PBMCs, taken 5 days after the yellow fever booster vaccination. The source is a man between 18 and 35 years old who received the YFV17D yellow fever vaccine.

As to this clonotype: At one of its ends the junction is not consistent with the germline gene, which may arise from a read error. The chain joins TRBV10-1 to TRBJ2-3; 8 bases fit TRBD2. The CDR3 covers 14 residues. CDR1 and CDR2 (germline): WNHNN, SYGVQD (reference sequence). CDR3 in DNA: TGCGCCAGCAATGAGCGGGGGATTACAGATACGCAGTATTTT. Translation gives CASNERGITDTQYF.

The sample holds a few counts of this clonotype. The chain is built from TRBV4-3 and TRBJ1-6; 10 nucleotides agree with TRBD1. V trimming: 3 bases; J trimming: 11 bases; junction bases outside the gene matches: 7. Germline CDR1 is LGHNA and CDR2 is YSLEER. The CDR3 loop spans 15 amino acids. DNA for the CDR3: TGCGCCAGCAGCCAGGAGACAGGGGGCCTAACACCCCTCCACTTT. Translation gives CASSQETGGLTPLHF.

This CDR3 reads CASRYRTGEQPQHF. The CDR3 DNA reads TGTGCCAGCCGGTACCGGACAGGGGAACAGCCCCAGCATTTT. The V and J genes are TRBV28 and TRBJ1-5; 9 nucleotides match TRBD1. V shed 8 bases and J 7 bases; nucleotides not matched to a gene: 9. The CDR3 is 14 residues long. CDR1 is MDHEN, CDR2 SYDVKM, per germline.

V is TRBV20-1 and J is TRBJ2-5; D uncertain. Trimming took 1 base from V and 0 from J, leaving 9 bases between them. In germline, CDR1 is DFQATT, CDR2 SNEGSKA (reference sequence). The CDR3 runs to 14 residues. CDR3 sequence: CSARGVRHQETQYF. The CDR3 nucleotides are TGCAGTGCTAGAGGTGTACGCCACCAAGAGACCCAGTACTTC.

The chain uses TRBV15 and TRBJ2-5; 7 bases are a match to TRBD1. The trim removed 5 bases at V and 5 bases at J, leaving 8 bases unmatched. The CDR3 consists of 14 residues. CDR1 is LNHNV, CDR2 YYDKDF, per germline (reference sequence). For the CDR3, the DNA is TGTGCCACCAGCCTAGGGGGCTTGGGGGAGACCCAGTACTTC. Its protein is CATSLGGLGETQYF.

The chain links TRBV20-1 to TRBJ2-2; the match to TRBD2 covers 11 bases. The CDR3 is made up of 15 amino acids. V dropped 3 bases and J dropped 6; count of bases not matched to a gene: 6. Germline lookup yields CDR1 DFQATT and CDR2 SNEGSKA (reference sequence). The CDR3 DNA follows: TGCAGTGCTAGGACTAGCGGGGACCCATCCGGGGAGCTGTTTTTT. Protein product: CSARTSGDPSGELFF.

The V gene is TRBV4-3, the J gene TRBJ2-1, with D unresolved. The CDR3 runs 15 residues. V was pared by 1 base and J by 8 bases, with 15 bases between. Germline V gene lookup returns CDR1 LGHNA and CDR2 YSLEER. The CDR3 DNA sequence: TGCGCCAGCAGCCAAGTCTTGCGCCGTAGTTATGAGCAGTTCTTC. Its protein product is CASSQVLRRSYEQFF.

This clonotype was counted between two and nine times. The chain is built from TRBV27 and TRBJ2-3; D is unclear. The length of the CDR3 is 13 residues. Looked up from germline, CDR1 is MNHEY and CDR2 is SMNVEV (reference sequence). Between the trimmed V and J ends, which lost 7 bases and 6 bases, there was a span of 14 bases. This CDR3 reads CASTHSGLDTQYF. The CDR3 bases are TGTGCCAGCACCCACTCTGGGCTCGATACGCAGTATTTT.

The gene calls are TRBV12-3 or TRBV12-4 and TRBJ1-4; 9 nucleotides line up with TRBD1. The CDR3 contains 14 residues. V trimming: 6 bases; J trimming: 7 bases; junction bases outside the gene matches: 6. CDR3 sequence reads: CASSPGDRVEKLFF. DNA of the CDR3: TGTGCCAGCAGCCCCGGGGACAGGGTTGAAAAACTGTTTTTT.

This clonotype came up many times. The CDR3 DNA follows: TGCGCCAGCAGCATAGGGACTAGCACAGATACGCAGTATTTT. It codes for CASSIGTSTDTQYF. The chain uses TRBV5-1 and TRBJ2-3; weak D call: TRBD2 (6 bases). The CDR3 runs to 14 residues. Trimming removed 4 bases at V and 0 bases at J, with 9 bases between. Germline V lookup: CDR1 SGHRS, CDR2 YFSETQ.

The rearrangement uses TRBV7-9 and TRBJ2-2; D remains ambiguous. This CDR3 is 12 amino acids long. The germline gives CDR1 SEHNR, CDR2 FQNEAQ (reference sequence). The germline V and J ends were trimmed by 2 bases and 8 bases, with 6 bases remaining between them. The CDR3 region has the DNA TGTGCCAGCAGCTTATCCCTTGGGGAGCTGTTTTTT. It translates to CASSLSLGELFF.

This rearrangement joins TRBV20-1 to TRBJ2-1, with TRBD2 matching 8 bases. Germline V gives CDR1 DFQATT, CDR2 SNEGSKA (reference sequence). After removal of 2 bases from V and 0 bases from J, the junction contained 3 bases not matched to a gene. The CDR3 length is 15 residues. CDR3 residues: CSARKRGFSYNEQFF. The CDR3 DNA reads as TGCAGTGCTAGAAAGCGGGGGTTCTCCTACAATGAGCAGTTCTTC.

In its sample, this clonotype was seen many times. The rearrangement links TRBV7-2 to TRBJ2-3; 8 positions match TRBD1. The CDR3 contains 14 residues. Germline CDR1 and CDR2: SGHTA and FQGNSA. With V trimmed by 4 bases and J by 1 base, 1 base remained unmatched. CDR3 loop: CASSWGQGTDTQYF. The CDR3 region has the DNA TGTGCCAGCAGCTGGGGACAGGGCACAGATACGCAGTATTTT.

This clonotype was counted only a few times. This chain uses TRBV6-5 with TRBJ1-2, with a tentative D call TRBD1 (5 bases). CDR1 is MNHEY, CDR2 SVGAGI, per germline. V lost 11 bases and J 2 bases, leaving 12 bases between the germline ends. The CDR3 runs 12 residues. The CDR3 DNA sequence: TGTGCCGCCGGGAGGGGAAACTATGGCTACACCTTC. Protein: CAAGRGNYGYTF.

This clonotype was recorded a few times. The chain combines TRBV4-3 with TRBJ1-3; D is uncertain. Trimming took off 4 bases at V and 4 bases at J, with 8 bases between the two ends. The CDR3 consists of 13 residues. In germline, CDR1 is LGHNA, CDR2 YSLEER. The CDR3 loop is CASSRSEGNTIYF. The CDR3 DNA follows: TGCGCCAGCAGCCGAAGTGAAGGAAACACCATATATTTT.

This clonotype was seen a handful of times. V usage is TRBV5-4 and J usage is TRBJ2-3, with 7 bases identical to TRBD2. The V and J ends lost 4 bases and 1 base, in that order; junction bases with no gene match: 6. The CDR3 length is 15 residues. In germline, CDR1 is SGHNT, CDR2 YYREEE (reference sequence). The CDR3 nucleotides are TGTGCCAGCAGCCCCCGTGCGGGGGGCACAGATACGCAGTATTTT. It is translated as CASSPRAGGTDTQYF.

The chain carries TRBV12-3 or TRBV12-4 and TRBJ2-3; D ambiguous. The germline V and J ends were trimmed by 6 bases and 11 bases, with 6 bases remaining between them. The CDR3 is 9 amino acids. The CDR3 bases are TGTGCCAGCAGCAATGGGCAGTATTTT. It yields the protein CASSNGQYF.

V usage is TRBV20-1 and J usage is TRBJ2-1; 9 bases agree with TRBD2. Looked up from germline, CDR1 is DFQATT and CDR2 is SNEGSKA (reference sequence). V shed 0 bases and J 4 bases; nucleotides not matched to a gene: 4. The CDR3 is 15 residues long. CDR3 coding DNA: TGCAGTGCTAGAGATACAGCGGGGGGATACAATGAGCAGTTCTTC. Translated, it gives CSARDTAGGYNEQFF.

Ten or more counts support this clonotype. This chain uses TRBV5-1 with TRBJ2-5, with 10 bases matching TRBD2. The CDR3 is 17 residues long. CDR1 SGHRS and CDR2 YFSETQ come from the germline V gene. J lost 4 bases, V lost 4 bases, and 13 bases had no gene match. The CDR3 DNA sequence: TGCGCCAGCAGCCCATTTAGCGGGGGGCTCCGGAGAGAGACCCAGTACTTC. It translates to CASSPFSGGLRRETQYF.

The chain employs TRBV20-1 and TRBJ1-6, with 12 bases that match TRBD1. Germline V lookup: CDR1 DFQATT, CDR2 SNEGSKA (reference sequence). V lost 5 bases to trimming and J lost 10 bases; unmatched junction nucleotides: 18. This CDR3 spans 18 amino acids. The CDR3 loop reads CSARRGQGARYGGSPLHF. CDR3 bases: TGCAGTGCTCGCCGGGGACAGGGGGCAAGATATGGCGGGTCACCCCTCCACTTT.

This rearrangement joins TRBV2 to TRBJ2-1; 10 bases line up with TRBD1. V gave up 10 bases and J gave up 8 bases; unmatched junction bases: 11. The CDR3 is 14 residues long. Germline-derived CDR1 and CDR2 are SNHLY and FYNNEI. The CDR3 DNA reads TGTGCCATCGTAGGGACAGGGGTTTCGGATGAGCAGTTCTTC. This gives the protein CAIVGTGVSDEQFF.